This T cell receptor beta chain is from a study of identical twins. Study findings and constraints: Out-of-frame alpha sequences that twins shared showed excess low generation probability.

CDR3 length: 15 residues. J gave up 2 bases and V 0 bases, and 6 bases lay outside the gene matches. From germline, CDR1 is DFQATT and CDR2 SNEGSKA (reference sequence). MiXCR was run by TCRdb on the 5' RACE reads, yielding one entry per CDR3 protein. Of hundreds of thousands of distinct CDR3 sequences in the sample, about 20% were seen once. Turning to this clonotype: Its cognate antigen is unknown.

This sample was also put to use in a study of T cells expressing NK-cell markers. That work states: Dominant NKG2C+ clonotypes accounted for roughly 1.0-7.0% of CD8+ T cells in about six donors.

This chain uses TRBV20-1 with TRBJ2-7; TRBD2 matches 8 bases. Sequencing was done on a sample of PBMCs. The TCR was taken from a young woman in good health. The CDR3, as DNA: TGCAGTGCTAGAGAAGAGCGGGAGCCCGCCTACGAGCAGTACTTC. This codes for CSAREEREPAYEQYF.